A single sample gave rise to the 28 T cell receptor beta chains below, sequenced in a study of T-cell memory formation after mild COVID-19 (dated by TCRdb to the early 2020s). The library came from 5' RACE. Sequencer: Illumina NovaSeq 6000. TCRdb trimmed the raw reads at Q25, called clones with MiXCR and kept productive beta chains. Under each unique CDR3 protein, matching rows form one entry showing the most common genes and DNA. The sample table contains about 360,000 distinct CDR3 sequences; only one count was recorded for approximately 13% of them. The ten most abundant clones make up about a fifth of the sample. The specimen was PBMCs or a T cell subset sorted from them (not recorded which). Receptor source: a man in his late teens or twenties who had mild COVID-19 (a few samples of this study predate the infection). The sample titles of this study are shuffled in the database, so cell type and time point are left out; the donor was told from shared clones.

This rearrangement joins TRBV7-8 to TRBJ2-3; D perhaps matches TRBD2 (5 bases). The CDR3 length is 17 residues. Trimming left V 3 bases short and J 6 bases short, with 22 bases between. Germline CDR1 reads SGHVS; CDR2 reads FQNEAQ. CDR3 residues: CASSFLSAGFGVDTQYF. CDR3 nucleotides: TGTGCCAGCAGCTTCCTCTCCGCGGGCTTCGGGGTCGATACGCAGTATTTT. Using reference TRBV7-8 and TRBJ2-3 for the parts outside the CDR3, the full variable domain is GAGVSQSPRYKVAKRGQDVALRCDPISGHVSLFWYQQALGQGPEFLTYFQNEAQLDKSGLPSDRFFAERPEGSVSTLKIQRTQQEDSAVYLCASSFLSAGFGVDTQYFGPGTRLTVL.

This clonotype was seen a handful of times. J is TRBJ2-7 and V is TRBV15; 8 bases map to TRBD1. J gave up 0 bases and V 1 base, and 11 bases lay outside the gene matches. The CDR3 runs 18 residues. Germline V gene data show CDR1 as LNHNV and CDR2 as YYDKDF (reference sequence). The CDR3 sequence: CATSRVPPDRESSYEQYF. Here the CDR3 DNA reads TGTGCCACCAGCAGAGTTCCCCCGGACAGGGAGAGCTCCTACGAGCAGTACTTC.

A few counts support this clonotype. This rearrangement joins TRBV9 to TRBJ2-5; the D is unclear. The CDR3 has 16 amino acids. The germline V gene encodes CDR1 SGDLS and CDR2 YYNGEE. The germline V and J ends were trimmed by 2 bases and 3 bases, with 17 bases remaining between them. The CDR3 DNA reads as TGTGCCAGCAGCGTCGACTCGGGCCTCTCGAAAGAGACCCAGTACTTC. Protein sequence: CASSVDSGLSKETQYF.

This clonotype showed up just a few times. The V call is TRBV5-6, the J call TRBJ2-5; 8 bases match TRBD2. Trimming cost V 4 bases and J 5 bases; bases outside gene matches: 4. CDR1 and CDR2 from the germline V gene are SGHDT and YYEEEE. The CDR3 contains 13 residues. The CDR3 DNA reads TGTGCCAGCAGCCCCGGGGGGGTGGAGACCCAGTACTTC. It translates to CASSPGGVETQYF.

The V gene is TRBV10-3, the J gene TRBJ1-1; 7 bases map to TRBD1. The CDR3 has 12 amino acids. V was pared by 6 bases and J by 8 bases, with 6 bases of the junction left unmatched. Germline lookup yields CDR1 ENHRY and CDR2 SYGVKD. The CDR3 bases are TGTGCCATCAGCGGACAGGCGATAGAAGCTTTCTTT. Protein product: CAISGQAIEAFF.

Many counts were recorded for this clonotype. V is TRBV7-9 and J is TRBJ2-3; TRBD1 matches 7 bases. Germline V CDR1 and CDR2: SEHNR, FQNEAQ (reference sequence). The CDR3 is 15 residues long. J lost 4 bases, V lost 3 bases, and 7 bases had no gene match. The CDR3 bases are TGTGCCAGCAGCTTCACCGGGACAGTTGCAGATACGCAGTATTTT. Translation gives CASSFTGTVADTQYF.

This clonotype occurred many times. The chain has TRBV7-3 and TRBJ2-2; 12 nucleotides align to TRBD2. CDR1 SGHTA and CDR2 FQGTGA come from the germline V gene. V shed 5 bases and J 2 bases; nucleotides not matched to a gene: 6. The CDR3 is 17 amino acids. This CDR3 is CASSLGLAGTNTGELFF. CDR3 DNA sequence: TGTGCCAGCAGCCTAGGACTAGCGGGGACAAACACCGGGGAGCTGTTTTTT.

The J gene is TRBJ2-2, the V gene TRBV24-1; D is uncertain. Germline CDR1 KGHDR, CDR2 SFDVKD. The CDR3 loop spans 13 amino acids. V was cut by 0 bases and J by 6 bases, with 4 bases left in between. CDR3: CATSDLYPGELFF. CDR3 sequence (DNA): TGTGCCACCAGTGATTTGTACCCCGGGGAGCTGTTTTTT.

The chain combines TRBV12-3 or TRBV12-4 with TRBJ2-3, with a tentative D call TRBD1 (6 bases). V shed 5 bases and J shed 2 bases, with 11 bases lying between them. There are 14 residues in the CDR3. CDR3 loop: CASSHGTNTDTQYF. As DNA, the CDR3 is TGTGCCAGCAGTCACGGGACAAACACAGATACGCAGTATTTT.

The chain combines TRBV9 with TRBJ2-2, with 12 bases matching TRBD1. CDR3 size: 20 residues. The germline CDR1 and CDR2 sequences are SGDLS and YYNGEE. V dropped 3 bases and J dropped 0; count of bases not matched to a gene: 12. The CDR3 reads CASSGGQGARVAANTGELFF. The CDR3, as DNA: TGTGCCAGCAGCGGGGGACAGGGGGCGAGGGTAGCGGCGAACACCGGGGAGCTGTTTTTT.

The chain combines TRBV5-1 with TRBJ1-3, with D perhaps matching TRBD1 (5 bases). The germline V and J ends were trimmed by 2 bases and 8 bases, with 11 bases remaining between them. The CDR3 is made up of 13 amino acids. The germline V gene encodes CDR1 SGHRS and CDR2 YFSETQ. CDR3 sequence (DNA): TGCGCCAGCAGCTTTCAGGGTGAAGACACCATATATTTT. Translation gives CASSFQGEDTIYF. Looking up the rest from reference TRBV5-1 and TRBJ1-3 gives the full variable domain: KAGVTQTPRYLIKTRGQQVTLSCSPISGHRSVSWYQQTPGQGLQFLFEYFSETQRNKGNFPGRFSGRQFSNSRSEMNVSTLELGDSALYLCASSFQGEDTIYFGEGSWLTVV.

This clonotype came up a few times. This sequence joins TRBV4-1 and TRBJ2-1; 7 bases fit TRBD2. The CDR3 covers 14 residues. CDR1 is MGHRA and CDR2 is YSYEKL in the germline V gene. V was clipped by 4 bases and J by 12 bases; unmatched bases: 12. CDR3 loop: CASSPLNAGDGQFF. The CDR3 bases are TGCGCCAGCAGCCCACTGAACGCGGGGGATGGGCAGTTCTTC.

The chain uses TRBV12-3 or TRBV12-4 and TRBJ1-1; D possibly corresponds to TRBD1 (5 bases). The CDR3 runs to 14 residues. V lost 7 bases and J lost 1, with 13 bases in between. CDR3: CASTLGGGNTEAFF. The CDR3 DNA sequence: TGTGCCAGCACTCTAGGTGGGGGGAACACTGAAGCTTTCTTT.

The chain recombines TRBV29-1 with TRBJ1-1; D is undetermined. The germline V and J ends were trimmed by 3 bases and 11 bases, with 10 bases remaining between them. Germline CDR1 SQVTM, CDR2 ANQGSEA. The CDR3 contains 10 residues. CDR3 sequence (DNA): TGCAGCGTTGACCATTCGGGGGCTTTCTTT. Protein sequence: CSVDHSGAFF.

This clonotype was counted a few times. The V gene is TRBV6-5, the J gene TRBJ2-3; TRBD2 matches 7 bases. V lost 6 bases, J lost 1 base, and 4 bases stayed unmatched. This CDR3 is 14 amino acids long. The germline V gene has CDR1 MNHEY and CDR2 SVGAGI. The CDR3 sequence is CASSRLARTDTQYF. In DNA, the CDR3 is TGTGCCAGCAGCCGACTAGCTCGCACAGATACGCAGTATTTT.

The table lists this clonotype with a count of one. The chain joins TRBV5-1 to TRBJ2-1; 8 bases match TRBD1. CDR1 is SGHRS, CDR2 YFSETQ, per germline. Trimming at V came to 3 bases and at J to 8 bases, leaving 10 bases not matched to a gene. The CDR3 runs 15 residues. The CDR3 sequence is CASSSQGQGVDEQFF. CDR3 DNA: TGCGCCAGCAGCTCACAAGGACAGGGTGTGGATGAGCAGTTCTTC.

The sample holds a few counts of this clonotype. This rearrangement joins TRBV24-1 to TRBJ2-3; the D gene is possibly TRBD2 (6 bases). Trimming cost V 7 bases and J 3 bases, with 13 bases left between them. The CDR3 loop spans 14 amino acids. Germline values: CDR1 KGHDR, CDR2 SFDVKD. CDR3 protein: CATRDAAGTDTQYF. In DNA form, the CDR3 reads TGTGCCACCAGGGACGCGGCGGGGACAGATACGCAGTATTTT.

V gene TRBV10-3 combines with J gene TRBJ1-1, with 7 bases fitting TRBD1. CDR3 length equals 13 residues. J was trimmed by 4 bases and V by 11 bases; bases with no gene match: 10. Germline V gene lookup returns CDR1 ENHRY and CDR2 SYGVKD. The CDR3 DNA reads TGTGCCGCCAAGGGTCCAGGGGGCACTGAAGCTTTCTTT. Amino acid sequence: CAAKGPGGTEAFF.

This clonotype has only a few counts. This chain links TRBV6-5 with TRBJ2-7; a possible D gene is TRBD2 (6 bases). This CDR3 contains 15 residues. Germline V lookup: CDR1 MNHEY, CDR2 SVGAGI. The V end lost 0 bases, the J end lost 0 bases, and 9 bases lay between the germline ends. CDR3 in amino acids: CASSYSSAGSYEQYF. CDR3 DNA: TGTGCCAGCAGTTACTCGTCAGCGGGCTCCTACGAGCAGTACTTC.

This clonotype has more than one count but fewer than ten. This sequence joins TRBV4-1 and TRBJ1-2, with D possibly being TRBD1 (5 bases). Germline CDR1 and CDR2: MGHRA and YSYEKL. V shed 4 bases and J shed 2 bases, with 17 bases lying between them. This CDR3 has 16 amino acids. The CDR3 protein is CASSRPLGGANYGYTF. The CDR3 DNA is TGCGCCAGCAGCCGCCCATTAGGAGGGGCGAACTATGGCTACACCTTC.

The rearrangement joins TRBV10-3 to TRBJ2-7; tentatively, D is TRBD2 (6 bases). With 7 bases removed from V and 6 bases from J, the gap between germline ends came to 19 bases. Per germline, CDR1 ENHRY and CDR2 SYGVKD. This CDR3 region has 14 residues. CDR3 sequence reads: CAIMAGTHVGEQYF. The CDR3 nucleotides read TGTGCCATCATGGCCGGGACTCACGTCGGCGAGCAGTACTTC.

This clonotype was counted at least ten times. J is TRBJ2-5 and V is TRBV29-1; D might be TRBD1 or TRBD2, each matching 6 bases. From germline, CDR1 is SQVTM and CDR2 ANQGSEA. Trimming left V 6 bases short and J 3 bases short, with 11 bases between. The CDR3 covers 12 residues. CDR3 nucleotide sequence: TGCAGCGTGGGGGGCAGGGAAGAGACCCAGTACTTC. Encoded protein: CSVGGREETQYF.

This clonotype was observed many times. The chain combines TRBV7-9 with TRBJ1-1; perhaps TRBD1 as D (5 bases). Germline V gives CDR1 SEHNR, CDR2 FQNEAQ (reference sequence). The CDR3 loop spans 14 amino acids. V was trimmed by 5 bases and J by 0 bases, leaving 10 bases between them. CDR3: CASSARQMNTEAFF. CDR3 in DNA: TGTGCCAGCAGCGCCCGACAGATGAACACTGAAGCTTTCTTT.

The chain employs TRBV7-9 and TRBJ2-5, with D unresolved. Germline V gene sequence: CDR1 SEHNR, CDR2 FQNEAQ (reference sequence). The CDR3 totals 16 residues. V shed 5 bases and J shed 1 base, with 17 bases lying between them. The CDR3 bases are TGTGCCAGCAGCAGCTTAGACATTGGACCCCAAGAGACCCAGTACTTC. It yields the protein CASSSLDIGPQETQYF.

This rearrangement joins TRBV27 to TRBJ2-3; D call uncertain. Germline assignment: CDR1 MNHEY and CDR2 SMNVEV (reference sequence). Trimming cost V 6 bases and J 5 bases, with 9 bases left between them. The CDR3 contains 12 residues. The CDR3 DNA follows: TGTGCCAGCAGCCCCTGGGGAGATACGCAGTATTTT. Its protein product is CASSPWGDTQYF.

The rearrangement uses TRBV9 and TRBJ1-1; TRBD1 matches at 7 bases. The CDR3 contains 14 residues. Germline CDR1 and CDR2: SGDLS and YYNGEE. The V gene end was trimmed by 4 bases and the J gene end by 5 bases; junction bases not matched to a gene: 8. The CDR3 sequence: CASSPQTGITEAFF. The CDR3 DNA is TGTGCCAGCAGCCCCCAGACAGGGATTACTGAAGCTTTCTTT.

This clonotype was detected a few times. Here the CDR3 reads CSAYNVGQTIVPGNTIYF. In DNA form, the CDR3 reads TGCAGTGCTTACAACGTCGGGCAGACCATAGTACCTGGAAACACCATATATTTT. The rearrangement joins TRBV20-1 to TRBJ1-3; D is unresolved. Trimming removed 5 bases at V and 2 bases at J, with 25 bases between. This CDR3 region has 18 residues. CDR1 and CDR2 (germline): DFQATT, SNEGSKA (reference sequence).

The chain is built from TRBV27 and TRBJ2-1; 8 bases align to TRBD2. Trimming removed 9 bases from V and 15 bases from J; junction bases left unmatched: 7. The length of the CDR3 is 10 residues. Germline-derived CDR1 and CDR2 are MNHEY and SMNVEV (reference sequence). The CDR3 loop is CASWGLGPFF. CDR3 DNA sequence: TGTGCCAGTTGGGGACTAGGACCGTTCTTC.